This T cell receptor beta chain was sequenced in a study of cytomegalovirus exposure and HLA in healthy donors. Primers included in the PCR were 60 Vbeta and 13 Jbeta primers. TCRdb's copy holds only in-frame clones and misses some; the assay was immunoSEQ multiplex PCR. The sample lists about 70,000 clones, 86% occurring once. Germline V lookup: CDR1 MDHEN, CDR2 SYDVKM. The CDR3 totals 13 residues. Sequenced material: PBMCs. The clonotype originates from a woman in her 30s in good health and CMV-seronegative. This rearrangement joins TRBV28 to TRBJ2-5, with 7 bases fitting TRBD2. The tail of the sequence fits TRBJ2-7 better, so the J call may be wrong. CDR3 in DNA: TGTGCCAGCACCCCCGGGACTAACTACGAGCAGTACTTC. Translation: CASTPGTNYEQYF.